These T cell receptor beta chains were read from a single sample in a study of response to subunit inactivated influenza vaccine. Each CDR3 protein gets one entry after TCRdb re-called the RT-PCR reads with MiXCR. The data hold about 580,000 distinct CDR3 sequences, with 13% to 15% observed a single time. The source material was PBMCs from blood, sampled less than 13 days after vaccination. These receptor sequences come from a man between 45 and 60 years old who received an inactivated influenza vaccine. Each CDR3 is given with its conserved first and last residue. D genes are given only for firm matches. Size is stated for part of the rows, as once, few or many counts, or as a class when the clone is expanded.

abundance: few
v_gene: TRBV27
d_gene: TRBD2
CDR3aa: CASSSGTSGLGEQYF

abundance: few
v_gene: TRBV20-1
d_gene: .
CDR3aa: CSARDHRVRAVDTQYF

abundance: few
v_gene: TRBV4-2
d_gene: TRBD1
CDR3aa: CASSQGDRGQGTEAFF

abundance: .
v_gene: TRBV28
d_gene: .
CDR3aa: CASSSQPTYEQYF

abundance: few
v_gene: TRBV15
d_gene: .
CDR3aa: CATSGDLGNEQFF

abundance: few
v_gene: TRBV27
d_gene: TRBD2
CDR3aa: CASSLTSGSFETQYF

abundance: .
v_gene: TRBV4-3
d_gene: .
CDR3aa: CASSQDPDSHYGYTF

abundance: few
v_gene: TRBV25-1
d_gene: TRBD2
CDR3aa: CASSGGTSGPSYEQYF

abundance: .
v_gene: TRBV7-3
d_gene: TRBD1
CDR3aa: CASSPTGTAVYEQYF

abundance: many
v_gene: TRBV12-3/TRBV12-4
d_gene: .
CDR3aa: CASCGATLKETQYF

abundance: few
v_gene: TRBV7-9
d_gene: .
CDR3aa: CASSLALSGGGEKLFF

abundance: .
v_gene: TRBV6-2/TRBV6-3
d_gene: TRBD1
CDR3aa: CASSQPGGADTQYF

abundance: .
v_gene: TRBV15
d_gene: .
CDR3aa: CATSGNRDTQYF

abundance: once
v_gene: TRBV3-1
d_gene: TRBD2
CDR3aa: CASSKKVRWSRGVQETQYF

abundance: .
v_gene: TRBV20-1
d_gene: TRBD2
CDR3aa: CSAINSGVVEQYF

abundance: few
v_gene: TRBV11-2
d_gene: TRBD1
CDR3aa: CASSSTGISTDTQYF

abundance: few
v_gene: TRBV7-2
d_gene: .
CDR3aa: CASSYLGNTIYF

abundance: .
v_gene: TRBV30
d_gene: .
CDR3aa: CAWSAGRGTEAFF

abundance: .
v_gene: TRBV10-3
d_gene: TRBD2
CDR3aa: CAMRTSGSRDEQYF

abundance: .
v_gene: TRBV20-1
d_gene: TRBD1
CDR3aa: CSALQGAVSNQPQHF

abundance: .
v_gene: TRBV9
d_gene: TRBD2
CDR3aa: CASSVDPAGGPGNEQFF

abundance: few
v_gene: TRBV9
d_gene: .
CDR3aa: CASSVTLDDPSTDTQYF

abundance: .
v_gene: TRBV3-1
d_gene: .
CDR3aa: CASSTTGHQETQYF

abundance: .
v_gene: TRBV5-1
d_gene: .
CDR3aa: CASSLDGNNYGYTF

abundance: few
v_gene: TRBV27
d_gene: TRBD1
CDR3aa: CASSHTGVEQFF